This T cell receptor beta chain was sequenced for a study of long-term antiretroviral therapy in people with HIV. This clone came up a few times. Distinct nucleotide sequences in the sample also encode this CDR3. The CDR3 is 16 amino acids. The germline V and J ends were trimmed by 0 bases and 4 bases, with 10 bases remaining between them. Germline CDR1 reads LGHNA; CDR2 reads YSLEER. With survey level as its setting, the immunoSEQ assay was v3.0. The repertoire was sequenced with immunoSEQ multiplex PCR; TCRdb's copy has only in-frame clones and lacks some. The table records 25,000 to 30,000 clones, over 75% of them present only once.

This TCR derives from a man aged 35-49 years with HIV. Specimen: unsorted PBMCs, collected roughly 4.8 years after starting antiretroviral therapy. The chain recombines TRBV4-3 with TRBJ2-6; D unresolved. This CDR3 is CASSQDFSLGANVLTF. For the CDR3, the DNA is TGCGCCAGCAGCCAAGATTTCAGCTTGGGGGCCAACGTCCTGACTTTC.